This T cell receptor beta chain emerged from a study of cytomegalovirus exposure and HLA in healthy donors. A word on this clone: Its antigen is unidentified.

CDR1 is MNHNY and CDR2 is SVGAGI in the germline V gene (reference sequence). The V segment lost 2 bases and the J segment 6 bases; nucleotides outside the gene matches: 7. CDR3 length: 14 amino acids. It was with 60 Vbeta and 13 Jbeta primers that the PCR ran. TCRdb's table, derived via immunoSEQ multiplex PCR, lists solely in-frame clones and lacks some. The table lists fewer than 150,000 clones, 60% to 80% of them singletons, with around 1.2% in the top ten. Study-level findings and limits: Reportedly, fewer N-insertions than the approximately 600-donor mean appeared in an Asian-associated ancestry cluster in a later analysis. Fewer than 20,000 TCR beta sequences were associated with HLA alleles at 0.05 false discovery rate in a later analysis.

This TCR came from a man aged 45-60 years in good health and CMV-seronegative. What was sequenced was PBMCs. This chain connects TRBV6-6 to TRBJ2-7, with TRBD2 matching over 7 bases. The CDR3 region has the DNA TGTGCCAGCAGTTACAGTTCGGGGGGTGTCGAGCAGTACTTC. Residues: CASSYSSGGVEQYF.